These 2 T cell receptor beta chains were all obtained from the same sample, sequenced in a study of CD8 T cells in ankylosing spondylitis. For these TCRs, the target antigens are not known. Study-wide findings and caveats: Seven to nine highly homologous variants formed a TCR beta motif that appeared characteristic of ankylosing spondylitis blood.

TCRdb passed the 5' RACE reads through MiXCR, listing each CDR3 protein once. The repertoire holds some 450,000 distinct CDR3 sequences, with about 15% as singletons. Sample: blood, either unsorted or a sorted T cell fraction (not recorded which). These receptors originate from a male donor with ankylosing spondylitis.

This clonotype was seen more than once but under ten times. The chain couples TRBV3-1 to TRBJ2-1, with 14 bases aligning to TRBD2. Trimming at V came to 3 bases and at J to 9 bases, leaving 7 bases not matched to a gene. Germline V CDR1 and CDR2: LGHDT, YNNKEL (reference sequence). The CDR3 runs 16 residues. The CDR3, as DNA: TGTGCCAGCAGCCAGTTCGGACTAGCGGGGGGCGGTGAGCAGTTCTTC. Protein sequence: CASSQFGLAGGGEQFF.

V is TRBV24-1 and J is TRBJ2-3; TRBD2 is a possible D gene (5 bases). The CDR3 covers 18 residues. Between the trimmed V and J ends, which lost 2 bases and 1 base, there was a span of 18 bases. Germline V gives CDR1 KGHDR, CDR2 SFDVKD. The CDR3 nucleotides are TGTGCCACCAGTGATTCTTTAGCCCTGGGAGTCGGCACAGATACGCAGTATTTT. Residues: CATSDSLALGVGTDTQYF.